Listed here is a single T cell receptor beta chain. Measured with immunoSEQ multiplex PCR; TCRdb has only the in-frame clones, and not every one. Counted here are more than 140,000 clones, about 87% occurring once; the ten biggest clones make up 2.2%. The V end was cut by 3 bases, the J end by 6 bases, with 23 bases between. This CDR3 comprises 17 residues. CDR1 is MDHEN, CDR2 SYDVKM, per germline. The source of the sample is a study of T cell responses to AZD1222 COVID-19 vaccine. The sample here was peripheral blood, taken on day 0 of AZD1222 vaccination. The genes are TRBV28 and TRBJ1-2; D may be TRBD1 (6 bases). This sequence was found in an adult in good health. The CDR3 coding sequence is TGTGCCAGCAGTTTGCCAGGGGCTACGACTATCACCGATGGCTACACCTTC. It yields the protein CASSLPGATTITDGYTF.